These T cell receptor beta chains were read from a single sample in a study of PD-1 blockade in classical Hodgkin lymphoma. Clones were sequenced by immunoSEQ multiplex PCR, and TCRdb holds only the in-frame ones, with some missing. Of nearly 60,000 clones listed, more than 85% are singletons. The input for sequencing was peripheral blood mononuclear cells (PBMCs), taken before the second cycle of nivolumab. The source of these receptors is a human donor with classical Hodgkin lymphoma. The CDR3 runs from the conserved cysteine through the conserved F or W. D genes are given only for firm matches. The size field is filled for only some rows; it gives once, few, many or a size class.

CDR3 length: 17
J gene: TRBJ1-4
D gene: .
clone size: .
V gene: TRBV7-3
CDR3 DNA: TGTGCCAGCAGCTTAACGGAACCACGCGCAACTAATGAAAAACTGTTTTTT
CDR3 protein: CASSLTEPRATNEKLFF

CDR3 length: 15
J gene: TRBJ2-7
D gene: TRBD2
clone size: once
V gene: TRBV27
CDR3 DNA: TGTGCCAGCAGGCAGACCGGGACTAGCGGCTACGAGCAGTACTTC
CDR3 protein: CASRQTGTSGYEQYF

CDR3 length: 12
J gene: TRBJ2-4
D gene: .
clone size: .
V gene: TRBV29-1
CDR3 DNA: TGCAGCGTTTCTGAGGGGCTTGGCATTCAGTACTTC
CDR3 protein: CSVSEGLGIQYF

CDR3 length: 13
J gene: TRBJ2-1
D gene: TRBD1
clone size: .
V gene: TRBV7-3
CDR3 DNA: TGTGCCAGCAGCTTAATGGGACAGAATGAGCAGTTCTTC
CDR3 protein: CASSLMGQNEQFF

CDR3 length: 13
J gene: TRBJ2-7
D gene: .
clone size: .
V gene: TRBV2
CDR3 DNA: TGTGCCAGCGCGGGGACAAGCTCCTACGAGCAGTACTTC
CDR3 protein: CASAGTSSYEQYF

CDR3 length: 17
J gene: TRBJ2-1
D gene: .
clone size: .
V gene: TRBV12-1
CDR3 DNA: TGTGCCAGCAGCTTTGCTAACCCCCCTTGCCAGCACAATGAGCAGTTCTTC
CDR3 protein: CASSFANPPCQHNEQFF

CDR3 length: 13
J gene: TRBJ1-2
D gene: .
clone size: .
V gene: TRBV5-1
CDR3 DNA: TGCGCCAGCAGCTTGGGTGACCCGTATGGCTACACCTTC
CDR3 protein: CASSLGDPYGYTF

CDR3 length: 13
J gene: TRBJ2-7
D gene: .
clone size: few
V gene: TRBV7-9
CDR3 DNA: TGTGCCAGCAGCTTAGCGGTCTCCTACGAGCAGTACTTC
CDR3 protein: CASSLAVSYEQYF

CDR3 length: 16
J gene: TRBJ2-1
D gene: TRBD2
clone size: .
V gene: TRBV18
CDR3 DNA: TGTGCCAGCTCACCGTCAATAATAGCGGGAGACAGTGAGCAGTTCTTC
CDR3 protein: CASSPSIIAGDSEQFF

CDR3 length: 19
J gene: TRBJ2-6
D gene: TRBD1
clone size: .
V gene: TRBV15
CDR3 DNA: TGTGCCACCAGCAGAGATATCGGACAGGCCCCGGGAGGGGCCAACGTCCTGACTTTC
CDR3 protein: CATSRDIGQAPGGANVLTF

CDR3 length: 15
J gene: TRBJ1-4
D gene: .
clone size: .
V gene: TRBV7-6
CDR3 DNA: TGTGCCAGCAGCTTAGCGGGCAGAACTAATGAAAAACTGTTTTTT
CDR3 protein: CASSLAGRTNEKLFF

CDR3 length: 15
J gene: TRBJ2-3
D gene: TRBD1
clone size: once
V gene: TRBV5-1
CDR3 DNA: TGCGCCAGCAGCTTGGTCGACAGGGACCCAGATACGCAGTATTTT
CDR3 protein: CASSLVDRDPDTQYF

CDR3 length: 16
J gene: TRBJ1-3
D gene: .
clone size: .
V gene: TRBV7-9
CDR3 DNA: TGTGCCAGCAGCTTAGTAGACAGTCCTGCTGGAAACACCATATATTTT
CDR3 protein: CASSLVDSPAGNTIYF

CDR3 length: 19
J gene: TRBJ2-7
D gene: TRBD1
clone size: .
V gene: TRBV10-3
CDR3 DNA: TGTGCCATCAGTGAGTCGTTCCCGACAGGGGCGAAACCTACCTACGAGCAGTACTTC
CDR3 protein: CAISESFPTGAKPTYEQYF

CDR3 length: 12
J gene: TRBJ1-1
D gene: .
clone size: once
V gene: TRBV6-5
CDR3 DNA: TGTGCCAGCAGTATCGGGGACACTGAAGCTTTCTTT
CDR3 protein: CASSIGDTEAFF

CDR3 length: 17
J gene: TRBJ2-7
D gene: .
clone size: medium-sized
V gene: TRBV2
CDR3 DNA: TGTGCCAGCAGTGACTTTAGGTTGGGGGGCTTTCGGGCCGAGCAGTACTTC
CDR3 protein: CASSDFRLGGFRAEQYF

CDR3 length: 12
J gene: TRBJ1-2
D gene: .
clone size: few
V gene: TRBV5-8
CDR3 DNA: TGTGCCAGCAGCTATGAGGACTATGGCTACACCTTC
CDR3 protein: CASSYEDYGYTF

CDR3 length: 14
J gene: TRBJ2-2
D gene: .
clone size: .
V gene: TRBV7-2
CDR3 DNA: TGTGCCAGCAGCCCACCCCGGTGGGGCGGGGAGCTGTTTTTT
CDR3 protein: CASSPPRWGGELFF

CDR3 length: 16
J gene: TRBJ2-7
D gene: .
clone size: .
V gene: TRBV7-2
CDR3 DNA: TGTGCCAGCAGCTCACCCGTCGCGGGAATGATCTACGAGCAGTACTTC
CDR3 protein: CASSSPVAGMIYEQYF

CDR3 length: 16
J gene: TRBJ1-5
D gene: TRBD1
clone size: .
V gene: TRBV5-6
CDR3 DNA: TGTGCCAGCAGCTCGGGACAGGGCGATTGGAATCAGCCCCAGCATTTT
CDR3 protein: CASSSGQGDWNQPQHF

CDR3 length: 17
J gene: TRBJ2-7
D gene: TRBD1
clone size: .
V gene: TRBV4-1
CDR3 DNA: TGCGCCAGCAGCCAAGAGGGGCCCCGGGACAGAACCTACGAGCAGTACTTC
CDR3 protein: CASSQEGPRDRTYEQYF

CDR3 length: 14
J gene: TRBJ2-7
D gene: .
clone size: .
V gene: TRBV7-9
CDR3 DNA: TGTGCCAGCAGCTTAGCTATAGGGTTGGCCGAGCAGTACTTC
CDR3 protein: CASSLAIGLAEQYF

CDR3 length: 15
J gene: TRBJ1-1
D gene: .
clone size: .
V gene: TRBV18
CDR3 DNA: TGTGCCAGCTCACCACCGGAAGGTATGAACACTGAAGCTTTCTTT
CDR3 protein: CASSPPEGMNTEAFF

CDR3 length: 14
J gene: TRBJ1-4
D gene: .
clone size: .
V gene: TRBV30
CDR3 DNA: TGTGCCTGGACCACAGGGACAACTAATGAAAAACTGTTTTTT
CDR3 protein: CAWTTGTTNEKLFF

CDR3 length: 16
J gene: TRBJ2-1
D gene: TRBD2
clone size: once
V gene: TRBV30
CDR3 DNA: TGTGCCTGGAGTGTCTTCGCTAGCGGGGGGGACAATGAGCAGTTCTTC
CDR3 protein: CAWSVFASGGDNEQFF